Listed below are T cell receptor beta chains from one sample, sequenced in a study of T cells after yellow fever vaccination. TCRdb called the 5' RACE reads again in MiXCR, with one record for every CDR3 protein. This sample carries around 600,000 distinct CDR3 sequences, 9% to 15% of them seen once, and the ten largest clones take more than 12%. The source material was PBMCs, sampled on the day of the yellow fever booster vaccination. The receptors stem from a man aged 25-45 years who received the YFV17D yellow fever vaccine. Both conserved end residues are part of each CDR3. Fields, in order: CDR3 DNA, CDR3 protein, clone size, V gene, J gene, D gene. The D gene is left open where the match is weak. Size is omitted from some rows. Given values are once, few, many or a class for expanded clones.

cdr3_nt: TGCGCCAGCAGCTTGTCCGGGACGACTTCCTACGAGCAGTACTTC; cdr3_aa: CASSLSGTTSYEQYF; clone_size: few; v_call: TRBV5-1; j_call: TRBJ2-7; d_call: .
cdr3_nt: TGCGCCAGCAGCCCGAGCCCTAGCGGAGACAATGAGCAGTTCTTC; cdr3_aa: CASSPSPSGDNEQFF; clone_size: many; v_call: TRBV5-1; j_call: TRBJ2-1; d_call: TRBD2
cdr3_nt: TGTGCCAGCAGTGTAAACGGGAGGGTCTACAATGAGCAGTTCTTC; cdr3_aa: CASSVNGRVYNEQFF; clone_size: .; v_call: TRBV2; j_call: TRBJ2-1; d_call: TRBD2
cdr3_nt: TGTGCCAGTAGTGAACAGGGAGAGGGTACGCAGTATTTT; cdr3_aa: CASSEQGEGTQYF; clone_size: few; v_call: TRBV19; j_call: TRBJ2-3; d_call: .
cdr3_nt: TGCAGTGCTAGCGCGGACAGGGGACCGACAGATACGCAGTATTTT; cdr3_aa: CSASADRGPTDTQYF; clone_size: .; v_call: TRBV20-1; j_call: TRBJ2-3; d_call: TRBD1
cdr3_nt: TGTGCCAGCAGCTACCAAAATTATGGCTACACCTTC; cdr3_aa: CASSYQNYGYTF; clone_size: few; v_call: TRBV7-9; j_call: TRBJ1-2; d_call: .
cdr3_nt: TGTGCCAGCGCCCCGGGGGGAGTCAATCAGCCCCAGCATTTT; cdr3_aa: CASAPGGVNQPQHF; clone_size: few; v_call: TRBV19; j_call: TRBJ1-5; d_call: .
cdr3_nt: TGTGCCAGCAGCTTAGAACCCCCTCATGGCTACACCTTC; cdr3_aa: CASSLEPPHGYTF; clone_size: .; v_call: TRBV7-9; j_call: TRBJ1-2; d_call: .
cdr3_nt: TGTGCCAGCAGCTCCTATAAGGGTTATCACTATGGCTACACCTTC; cdr3_aa: CASSSYKGYHYGYTF; clone_size: few; v_call: TRBV7-9; j_call: TRBJ1-2; d_call: .
cdr3_nt: TGTGCCAGCAGCTTAGCGACTAGGGGTTTGGACGAGCAGTACTTC; cdr3_aa: CASSLATRGLDEQYF; clone_size: .; v_call: TRBV7-6; j_call: TRBJ2-7; d_call: .
cdr3_nt: TGTGCCAGCAGCCCAGGGACAGGGGATTGGGAGCTGTTTTTT; cdr3_aa: CASSPGTGDWELFF; clone_size: .; v_call: TRBV7-6; j_call: TRBJ2-2; d_call: TRBD1
cdr3_nt: TGCAGTGCCCTGAGACTAGGGACCACACTCGCCTACGAGCAGTACTTC; cdr3_aa: CSALRLGTTLAYEQYF; clone_size: .; v_call: TRBV20-1; j_call: TRBJ2-7; d_call: .
cdr3_nt: TGCAGTGCTAGGGGCGGAAAAAGCTCCTACGAGCAGTACTTC; cdr3_aa: CSARGGKSSYEQYF; clone_size: .; v_call: TRBV20-1; j_call: TRBJ2-7; d_call: .
cdr3_nt: TGTGCCAGCAGTTTGTGGGGGGTCGCAGGGCAAGGTGTGACCCAGTACTTC; cdr3_aa: CASSLWGVAGQGVTQYF; clone_size: .; v_call: TRBV28; j_call: TRBJ2-5; d_call: .
cdr3_nt: TGTGCCAGCAGCCCGGGACAGGCATTTGAAAAACTGTTTTTT; cdr3_aa: CASSPGQAFEKLFF; clone_size: .; v_call: TRBV6-1; j_call: TRBJ1-4; d_call: TRBD1
cdr3_nt: TGCGCCAGCAGCGCGACTAGCGGGAGTCTAAATGAGCAGTTCTTC; cdr3_aa: CASSATSGSLNEQFF; clone_size: .; v_call: TRBV5-1; j_call: TRBJ2-1; d_call: TRBD2
cdr3_nt: TGTGCAGTCAGGGTCTACACCGGGGAGCTGTTTTTT; cdr3_aa: CAVRVYTGELFF; clone_size: .; v_call: TRBV27; j_call: TRBJ2-2; d_call: .
cdr3_nt: TGTGCCAGCAGTGAAGTAAAGCAGGGGGCGAGGACCGGGGAGCTGTTTTTT; cdr3_aa: CASSEVKQGARTGELFF; clone_size: few; v_call: TRBV2; j_call: TRBJ2-2; d_call: TRBD1
cdr3_nt: TGCGCCAGCAGCGAAGGCCTTTCGGGTCAGCCCCAGCATTTT; cdr3_aa: CASSEGLSGQPQHF; clone_size: few; v_call: TRBV5-1; j_call: TRBJ1-5; d_call: .
cdr3_nt: TGCAGTGCTATATACGGAATCGAAGAGACCCAGTACTTC; cdr3_aa: CSAIYGIEETQYF; clone_size: many; v_call: TRBV20-1; j_call: TRBJ2-5; d_call: .
cdr3_nt: TGTGCCAGCAGTTATTTTCATGCTGGAACCCAAAGGACTGAAGCTTTCTTT; cdr3_aa: CASSYFHAGTQRTEAFF; clone_size: .; v_call: TRBV6-5; j_call: TRBJ1-1; d_call: .
cdr3_nt: TGTGCCAGCAGCTATGTTATAGAGACCCAGTACTTC; cdr3_aa: CASSYVIETQYF; clone_size: many; v_call: TRBV3-1; j_call: TRBJ2-5; d_call: .
cdr3_nt: TGCAGCGTTGACCTTGAACAGGAGATAGATACGCAGTATTTT; cdr3_aa: CSVDLEQEIDTQYF; clone_size: few; v_call: TRBV29-1; j_call: TRBJ2-3; d_call: .
cdr3_nt: TGTGCCAGCAGCTCAGTGACCACCGGTTCGGAGACCCAGTACTTC; cdr3_aa: CASSSVTTGSETQYF; clone_size: .; v_call: TRBV7-2; j_call: TRBJ2-5; d_call: .
cdr3_nt: TGTGCCAGCAGCTTGGGACTAGCGGGTATAGAGACCCAGTACTTC; cdr3_aa: CASSLGLAGIETQYF; clone_size: many; v_call: TRBV7-9; j_call: TRBJ2-5; d_call: TRBD2
cdr3_nt: TGTGCCAGTAGTTACGATGGCTACACCTTC; cdr3_aa: CASSYDGYTF; clone_size: .; v_call: TRBV25-1; j_call: TRBJ1-2; d_call: .
cdr3_nt: TGTGCCAGCAGTCTCACGACAGGGGATGGTGACACCGGGGAGCTGTTTTTT; cdr3_aa: CASSLTTGDGDTGELFF; clone_size: .; v_call: TRBV6-1; j_call: TRBJ2-2; d_call: TRBD1